This T cell receptor (beta chain) is from a study of cytomegalovirus exposure and HLA in healthy donors. This CDR3 is built from 15 residues. Germline lookup yields CDR1 SNHLY and CDR2 FYNNEI. The germline V and J ends were trimmed by 3 bases and 10 bases, with 19 bases remaining between them. Amplification used 60 Vbeta primers and 13 Jbeta primers. Clones were sequenced by immunoSEQ multiplex PCR, and TCRdb holds only the in-frame ones, with some missing. The sample includes under 200,000 clones, around 86% of them seen just once. This chain joins TRBV2 and TRBJ2-4; a possible D gene is TRBD1 (6 bases). Sequences were obtained from PBMCs. The origin of this receptor is a girl aged 2 to 10 in good health and CMV-seropositive. CDR3 sequence: CASSEIRGKGPIQYF. As DNA, the CDR3 is TGTGCCAGCAGTGAGATAAGGGGGAAGGGTCCTATTCAGTACTTC.